The rows below give T cell receptor beta chains drawn from one sample of a study of T cell changes during pregnancy in multiple sclerosis. Assay used: immunoSEQ multiplex PCR; TCRdb lists only in-frame clones, some missing. The profile shows around 34,000 clones, roughly nine tenths of them singletons. Sequences were derived from CD8+ T cells from peripheral blood mononuclear cells, sampled after pregnancy. The receptors stem from a female donor with multiple sclerosis, enrolled in a pregnancy study. Both conserved end residues are trimmed from each CDR3. The order of the fields is CDR3 protein, V gene, clone size. Some rows have no size entry. The others give once, few or many, or a class for an expanded clone.

CDR3 protein: ASSLVLDEQF
V gene: TRBV7-9
clone size: -

CDR3 protein: ATSRDTNSGANVLT
V gene: TRBV15
clone size: once

CDR3 protein: ASSVGNPRALGNGYT
V gene: TRBV9
clone size: -

CDR3 protein: ASSPTPTLGQPQH
V gene: TRBV4-2
clone size: -

CDR3 protein: ASSLGSVRVNEQY
V gene: TRBV7-9
clone size: -

CDR3 protein: SVGRHKEVGTEAF
V gene: TRBV29-1
clone size: -

CDR3 protein: ASSEQGNTEAF
V gene: TRBV6-4
clone size: -

CDR3 protein: ASSPSGGLSIYGYT
V gene: TRBV9
clone size: -

CDR3 protein: ASSLGGTGVFNQPQH
V gene: TRBV2
clone size: -

CDR3 protein: ASSYSSLAGGGTQY
V gene: TRBV6-8
clone size: -

CDR3 protein: ASSVGGHVAGELF
V gene: TRBV6-4
clone size: -

CDR3 protein: ASSLLDGYGELF
V gene: TRBV27
clone size: -

CDR3 protein: ASSVDGQGGATNEKLF
V gene: TRBV9
clone size: -

CDR3 protein: ASSASSGGANEQF
V gene: TRBV6-4
clone size: large

CDR3 protein: ASSAQGANTEAF
V gene: TRBV9
clone size: -

CDR3 protein: ASSPQVSSGGYNEQF
V gene: TRBV19
clone size: -

CDR3 protein: ASSWGQNEQY
V gene: TRBV5-1
clone size: -

CDR3 protein: ASSRAYNSPLH
V gene: TRBV2
clone size: -

CDR3 protein: ASSYGSNQPQH
V gene: TRBV27
clone size: -

CDR3 protein: ASTYGDTGYGYT
V gene: TRBV9
clone size: -

CDR3 protein: ASSQELGTGGDEQY
V gene: TRBV4-3
clone size: large

CDR3 protein: ASSLGTETAF
V gene: TRBV7-9
clone size: -

CDR3 protein: ASGGGTGIRASTDTQY
V gene: TRBV9
clone size: -

CDR3 protein: ASSLGGGPDNEQF
V gene: TRBV7-6
clone size: -

CDR3 protein: AIKEGQDQWNEQF
V gene: TRBV10-3
clone size: -

CDR3 protein: ASREGNNEKLF
V gene: TRBV6-5
clone size: -

CDR3 protein: ASSVGGTYEQY
V gene: TRBV9
clone size: -

CDR3 protein: ASSLVPGDEQY
V gene: TRBV7-2
clone size: once

CDR3 protein: ASSQGLTSPQY
V gene: TRBV4-1
clone size: -

CDR3 protein: ASSHVPGQGLKNQPQH
V gene: TRBV4-2
clone size: -

CDR3 protein: ASSKVYGTGVYNEQF
V gene: TRBV21-1
clone size: -

CDR3 protein: ASSLAALSSTDTQY
V gene: TRBV7-6
clone size: -

CDR3 protein: ASIGGRGGEQY
V gene: TRBV27
clone size: -

CDR3 protein: ASSNKENQPQH
V gene: TRBV6-5
clone size: -

CDR3 protein: AWSRTGGFSGNTIY
V gene: TRBV30
clone size: -

CDR3 protein: ASSQSGGTYNEQF
V gene: TRBV4-3
clone size: -

CDR3 protein: ASSLGPGTGPVVSEAF
V gene: TRBV27
clone size: -

CDR3 protein: ASSQAGDSQETQY
V gene: TRBV4-3
clone size: once

CDR3 protein: AISVKQYEQY
V gene: TRBV10-3
clone size: -

CDR3 protein: ASSPVRGTGELF
V gene: TRBV18
clone size: -

CDR3 protein: ASSPSGGPGELF
V gene: TRBV6-4
clone size: -

CDR3 protein: ASSLSTAYEQY
V gene: TRBV27
clone size: -

CDR3 protein: ASSQEPSGGQGYT
V gene: TRBV4-2
clone size: -

CDR3 protein: ASSGRDYPQETQY
V gene: TRBV6-1
clone size: -

CDR3 protein: ASSFLRAGYT
V gene: TRBV7-9
clone size: -

CDR3 protein: ASRGTGNTEAF
V gene: TRBV2
clone size: few

CDR3 protein: ASSQDEIAGSYEQY
V gene: TRBV4-1
clone size: -

CDR3 protein: ASTPTGMNTEAF
V gene: TRBV19
clone size: -

CDR3 protein: ASSLVAGGPRTQY
V gene: TRBV5-5
clone size: -

CDR3 protein: ATSPQGWGSYNEQF
V gene: TRBV6-4
clone size: -

CDR3 protein: ASSSPYTEAF
V gene: TRBV6-5
clone size: -

CDR3 protein: ASRHIWGGEETQY
V gene: TRBV7-6
clone size: -